The 2 T cell receptor beta chains below come from one sample, sequenced in a study of lymphopenia after photon versus proton radiotherapy. TCRdb's copy holds only in-frame clones and misses some; the assay was immunoSEQ multiplex PCR. This table holds approximately 47,000 clones, 85% found once. Source: peripheral blood, taken from a patient treated with photon-based radiotherapy. The source is a man between 35 and 55 years old with gastric cancer.

A note on this clone: The sample has other DNA sequences that encode this CDR3 too. The chain is built from TRBV12-5 and TRBJ2-2; D uncertain. CDR1 is LGHNT and CDR2 is FRNRAP in the germline V gene. This CDR3 is built from 15 residues. Between the trimmed V and J ends, which lost 1 base and 6 bases, there was a span of 12 bases. The CDR3 nucleotides are TGTGCTAGTGGTTTGGGGCGCGGCTACGCCGGGGAGCTGTTTTTT. It yields the protein CASGLGRGYAGELFF. Full variable domain (remainder filled in from reference TRBV12-5 and TRBJ2-2): DARVTQTPRHKVTEMGQEVTMRCQPILGHNTVFWYRQTMMQGLELLAYFRNRAPLDDSGMPKDRFSAEMPDATLATLKIQPSEPRDSAVYFCASGLGRGYAGELFFGEGSRLTVL.

The V gene is TRBV7-9, the J gene TRBJ2-1; D possibly corresponds to TRBD2 (5 bases). Germline V CDR1 and CDR2: SEHNR, FQNEAQ (reference sequence). The CDR3 extends over 15 amino acids. Trimming pared 1 base from V and 8 bases from J, leaving 15 bases between. Here the CDR3 reads CASSLVNRIGDEQFF. In nucleotides, the CDR3 is TGTGCCAGCAGCTTAGTTAACAGAATCGGGGATGAGCAGTTCTTC.